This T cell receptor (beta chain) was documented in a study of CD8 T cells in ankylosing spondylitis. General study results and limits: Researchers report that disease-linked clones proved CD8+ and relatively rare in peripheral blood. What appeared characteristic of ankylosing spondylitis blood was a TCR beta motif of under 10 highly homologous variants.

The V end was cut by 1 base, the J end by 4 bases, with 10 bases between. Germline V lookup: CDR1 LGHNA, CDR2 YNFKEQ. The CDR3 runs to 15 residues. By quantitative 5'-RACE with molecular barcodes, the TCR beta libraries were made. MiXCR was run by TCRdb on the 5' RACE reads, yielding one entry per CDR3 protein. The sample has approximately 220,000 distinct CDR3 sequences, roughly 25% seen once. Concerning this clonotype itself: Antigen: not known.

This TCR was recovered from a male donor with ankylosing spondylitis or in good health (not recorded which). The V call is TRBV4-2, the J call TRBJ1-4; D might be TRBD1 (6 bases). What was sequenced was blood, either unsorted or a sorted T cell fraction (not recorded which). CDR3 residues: CASSQGTGNNEKLFF. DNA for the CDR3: TGTGCCAGCAGCCAAGGTACAGGGAATAATGAAAAACTGTTTTTT.